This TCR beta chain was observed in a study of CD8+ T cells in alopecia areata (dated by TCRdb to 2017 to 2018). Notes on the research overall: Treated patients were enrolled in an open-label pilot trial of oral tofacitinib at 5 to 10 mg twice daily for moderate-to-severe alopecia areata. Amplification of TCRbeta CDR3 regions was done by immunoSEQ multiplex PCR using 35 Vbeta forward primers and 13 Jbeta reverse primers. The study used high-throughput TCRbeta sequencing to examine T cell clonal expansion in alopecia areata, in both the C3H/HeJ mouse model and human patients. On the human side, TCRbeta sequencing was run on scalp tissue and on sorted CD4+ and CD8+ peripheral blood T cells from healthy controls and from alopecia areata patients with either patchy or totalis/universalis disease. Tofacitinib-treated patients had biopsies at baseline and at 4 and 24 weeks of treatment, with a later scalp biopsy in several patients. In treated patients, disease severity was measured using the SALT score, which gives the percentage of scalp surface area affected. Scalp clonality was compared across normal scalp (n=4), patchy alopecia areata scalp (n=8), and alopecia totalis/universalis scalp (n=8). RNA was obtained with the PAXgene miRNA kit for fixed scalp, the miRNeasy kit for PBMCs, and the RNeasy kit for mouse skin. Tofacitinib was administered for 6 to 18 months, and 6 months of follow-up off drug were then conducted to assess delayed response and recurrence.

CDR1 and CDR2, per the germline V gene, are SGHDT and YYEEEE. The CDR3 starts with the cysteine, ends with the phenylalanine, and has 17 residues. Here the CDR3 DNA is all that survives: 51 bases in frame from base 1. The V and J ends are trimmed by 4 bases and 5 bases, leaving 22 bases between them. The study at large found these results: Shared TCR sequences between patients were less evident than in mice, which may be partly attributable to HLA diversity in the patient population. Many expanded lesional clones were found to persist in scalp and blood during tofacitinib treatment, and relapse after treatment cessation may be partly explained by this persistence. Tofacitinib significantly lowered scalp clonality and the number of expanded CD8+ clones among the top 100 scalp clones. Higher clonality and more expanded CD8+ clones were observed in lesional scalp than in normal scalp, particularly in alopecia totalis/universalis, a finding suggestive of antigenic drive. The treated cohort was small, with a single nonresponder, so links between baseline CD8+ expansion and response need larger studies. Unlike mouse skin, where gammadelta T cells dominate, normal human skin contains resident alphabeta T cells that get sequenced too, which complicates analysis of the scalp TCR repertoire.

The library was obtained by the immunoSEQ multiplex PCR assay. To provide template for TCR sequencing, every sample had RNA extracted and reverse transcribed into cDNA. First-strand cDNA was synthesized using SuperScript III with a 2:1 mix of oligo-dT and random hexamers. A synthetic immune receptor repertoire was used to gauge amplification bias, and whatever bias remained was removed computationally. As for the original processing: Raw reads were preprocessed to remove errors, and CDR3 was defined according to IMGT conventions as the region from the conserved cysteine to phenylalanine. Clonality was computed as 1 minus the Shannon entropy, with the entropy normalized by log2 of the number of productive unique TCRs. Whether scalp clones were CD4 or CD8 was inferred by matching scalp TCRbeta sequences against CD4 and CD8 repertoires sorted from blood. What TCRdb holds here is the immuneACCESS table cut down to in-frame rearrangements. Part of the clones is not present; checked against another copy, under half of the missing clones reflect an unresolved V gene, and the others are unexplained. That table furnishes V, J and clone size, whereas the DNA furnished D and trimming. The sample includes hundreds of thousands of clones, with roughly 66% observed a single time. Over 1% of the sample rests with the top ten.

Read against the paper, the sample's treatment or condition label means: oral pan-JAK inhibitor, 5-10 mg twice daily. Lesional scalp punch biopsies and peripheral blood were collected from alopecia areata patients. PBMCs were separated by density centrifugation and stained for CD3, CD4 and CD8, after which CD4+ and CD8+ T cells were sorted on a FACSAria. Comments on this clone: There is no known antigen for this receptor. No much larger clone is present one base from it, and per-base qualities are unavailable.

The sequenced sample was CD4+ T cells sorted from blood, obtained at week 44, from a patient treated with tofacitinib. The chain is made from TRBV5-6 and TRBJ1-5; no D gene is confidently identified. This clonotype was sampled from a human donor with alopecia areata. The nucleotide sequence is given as TGTGCCAGCAGCCAGACTAATCGAAGAGGACGAGATCAGCCCCAGCATTTT. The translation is CASSQTNRRGRDQPQHF.